Included here is one TCR beta chain sequence, with context. Antigen specificity is unknown. Trimming removed 3 bases at V and 4 bases at J, with 16 bases between. The CDR3 is 15 residues long. CDR1 SGHRS and CDR2 YFSETQ come from the germline V gene. These data originate in a study of shared clonotypes between healthy human individuals. Study-level results: Naive subsets generally had larger estimated richness than memory subsets.

Libraries were prepared by immunoSEQ multiplex PCR; TCRdb keeps only in-frame clonotypes and omits some of them. The table has around 750,000 clones, less than 85% seen once; the top ten hold about 1.7%. The chain uses TRBV5-1 and TRBJ1-2, with D tentatively TRBD1 (5 bases). The clonotype was recovered from a woman in her thirties in good health. Sequenced input: memory CD4+ T cells sorted from blood. Subset given: CD45RA-negative fraction. The CDR3: CASSSQTGGAYGYTF. CDR3 nucleotides: TGCGCCAGCAGCTCTCAGACGGGTGGGGCCTATGGCTACACCTTC. The full variable domain, in which reference TRBV5-1 and TRBJ1-2 provide the parts outside the CDR3, is KAGVTQTPRYLIKTRGQQVTLSCSPISGHRSVSWYQQTPGQGLQFLFEYFSETQRNKGNFPGRFSGRQFSNSRSEMNVSTLELGDSALYLCASSSQTGGAYGYTFGSGTRLTVV.